Shown below are 7 T cell receptor beta chains from a single sample sequenced in a study of molecular identifiers for immune sequencing clone quantification (dated by TCRdb to the late 2010s). The library was made by PCR. Instrument used: NextSeq 500. TCRdb cleaned the public reads at Q25 with fastp, built clones with MiXCR and kept in-frame beta chains. Under each unique CDR3 protein, matching rows form one entry showing the most common genes and DNA. Counted in this sample were about 330,000 distinct CDR3 sequences; 24% of them appeared once. Around 0.74% of the sample goes to the ten largest clones. Source material: naive CD8+ T cells from blood, with Jurkat cell RNA spiked in. The sample's cell subset or site label, in plain terms: FACS-sorted CD8+CD4-CCR7+CD45RA+ naive T cells. The origin of the receptors is a human donor in good health. Some libraries in this study had Jurkat cell RNA spiked in.

Details on this clonotype: It may be a read error: a sequence one base away is much more abundant. The chain couples TRBV27 to TRBJ2-3, with 7 bases aligning to TRBD2. The ends lost 2 bases at V and 1 base at J; junction bases unmatched: 6. This CDR3 region has 16 residues. CDR1 is MNHEY, CDR2 SMNVEV, per germline (reference sequence). CDR3 sequence (DNA): TGTGCCAGCAGTTTACTAGCGGCTGCGGGCACAGATACGCAGTATTTT. It encodes CASSLLAAAGTDTQYF.

The chain is built from TRBV10-3 and TRBJ2-3; the match to TRBD2 covers 8 bases. Trimming cost V 2 bases and J 2 bases; bases outside gene matches: 6. This CDR3 spans 16 amino acids. CDR1 ENHRY and CDR2 SYGVKD come from the germline V gene. The CDR3 loop is CAISEGTRSLTDTQYF. The CDR3 coding sequence is TGTGCCATCAGTGAGGGGACTAGATCCCTCACAGATACGCAGTATTTT.

This clonotype has just a few counts. The chain has TRBV5-1 and TRBJ1-1, with D uncertain. CDR3 size: 15 residues. V dropped 4 bases and J dropped 10 bases, with 23 bases sitting between them. Germline CDR1 and CDR2: SGHRS and YFSETQ. The CDR3, as DNA: TGCGCCAGCAGCCCTTGGGAGGGCGTAGAATCAACAGCTTTCTTT. This encodes CASSPWEGVESTAFF.

The chain combines TRBV7-9 with TRBJ2-5; D uncertain. The CDR3 covers 15 residues. V dropped 6 bases and J dropped 5 bases, with 19 bases sitting between them. The germline V gene encodes CDR1 SEHNR and CDR2 FQNEAQ (reference sequence). CDR3 sequence reads: CASSPGYGLGETQYF. The CDR3 coding sequence is TGTGCCAGCAGTCCAGGTTACGGTCTGGGGGAGACCCAGTACTTC.

This clonotype came up many times. The chain has TRBV6-6 and TRBJ1-2; 10 bases map to TRBD1. V lost 3 bases and J lost 0; bases outside the gene matches: 13. This CDR3 is 19 amino acids long. CDR1 and CDR2 (germline): MNHNY, SVGAGI (reference sequence). The CDR3 loop reads CASSYSPGQGISSNYGYTF. CDR3 bases: TGTGCCAGCAGTTATTCCCCGGGACAGGGGATATCGTCTAACTATGGCTACACCTTC.

A few counts support this clonotype. J is TRBJ2-5 and V is TRBV19; no clear D. V was shortened by 2 bases and J by 0 bases, with 4 bases between the two germline ends. The CDR3 sequence is 13 residues long. CDR1 is LNHDA and CDR2 is SQIVND in the germline V gene (reference sequence). CDR3 loop: CASSIQDQETQYF. The CDR3 DNA reads as TGTGCCAGTAGTATACAGGACCAAGAGACCCAGTACTTC.

This rearrangement joins TRBV4-1 to TRBJ2-7; D possibly corresponds to TRBD1 (6 bases). Per the germline V gene, CDR1 is MGHRA and CDR2 is YSYEKL. This CDR3 has 14 residues. The ends were cut back, 3 bases at V and 3 bases at J, with 12 bases in the middle. CDR3 residues: CASSQPTGLYEQYF. The DNA for the CDR3 is TGCGCCAGCAGCCAGCCGACAGGACTCTACGAGCAGTACTTC.